This T cell receptor (beta chain) was recovered during a study of post-analysis software for immune sequencing data. Study details: The study covered relapsing-remitting, secondary progressive and progressive-relapsing courses of multiple sclerosis.

Trimming stripped 3 bases from V and 10 bases from J, with 13 bases between. The length of the CDR3 is 12 residues. The V gene's germline CDR1 is DFQATT and CDR2 SNEGSKA (reference sequence). TCR beta cDNA libraries had unique molecular identifiers. Input amounts of roughly 0.85 to 10 million T cells were used. These gave approximately 500,000 cDNA molecules, so each molecule approximated one T cell. TCRdb ran MiXCR on the PCR reads and lists one entry per CDR3 protein. The table lists hundreds of thousands of distinct CDR3 sequences, just under 30% of them singletons. The table lists this clonotype with a few counts. Antigen unknown. General observations from the study: Co-batched samples clustered tightly together by F measure. Higher frequency in patients than in controls was seen for a handful of TRBV segments, with TRBV5-6, TRBV5-1 and TRBV20-1 among them. People with multiple sclerosis had a significantly lower normalized Chao1 diversity than controls did.

The clonotype comes from a girl between 10 and 17 years old with multiple sclerosis. The rearrangement links TRBV20-1 to TRBJ1-5; D possibly corresponds to TRBD1 (5 bases). Sequencing was done on a sample of blood. The CDR3 reads CSARGRPGPQHF. The DNA for the CDR3 is TGCAGTGCTAGGGGGCGTCCAGGCCCCCAGCATTTT.